Presented here are 8 T cell receptor beta chains from one specimen sequenced in a study of identical twins. TCRdb independently ran MiXCR on the 5' RACE reads; one entry per CDR3 protein. The data hold 450,000 or so distinct CDR3 sequences, with approximately 15% observed a single time. These same records also appear under a second study, on yellow fever vaccine responses in identical twins.

Sequencing was performed on CD4+ T cells sorted from blood. The receptors shown here come from a woman aged 18-30 years in good health.

This clonotype was picked up many times. The V and J genes are TRBV12-3 or TRBV12-4 and TRBJ1-5; the D gene is possibly TRBD1 (6 bases). Trimming took 0 bases from V and 3 from J, leaving 9 bases between them. The CDR3 contains 15 residues. CDR3 nucleotides: TGTGCCAGCAGTTTAGCGGCAGGGGACAATCAGCCCCAGCATTTT. This codes for CASSLAAGDNQPQHF.

This clonotype turned up a few times. The rearrangement joins TRBV28 to TRBJ2-1, with D possibly being TRBD2 (5 bases). This CDR3 region has 15 residues. Germline V gene sequence: CDR1 MDHEN, CDR2 SYDVKM. V lost 5 bases to trimming and J lost 4 bases, with 15 bases between them. The DNA of the CDR3 is TGTGCCAGCAGTATGTTGGACGGGATATACAATGAGCAGTTCTTC. Translated, it gives CASSMLDGIYNEQFF.

This clonotype was seen a few times. The chain couples TRBV6-5 to TRBJ2-7; the D is unclear. Germline CDR1 and CDR2: MNHEY and SVGAGI. The CDR3 covers 14 residues. Trimming cost V 3 bases and J 3 bases, with 12 bases left between them. CDR3 residues: CASSYARVNYEQYF. CDR3 nucleotide sequence: TGTGCCAGCAGTTATGCTCGGGTTAACTACGAGCAGTACTTC.

This clonotype was seen ten or more times. Here the CDR3 reads CASTLAGQGREQYF. For the CDR3, the DNA is TGTGCCAGCACCCTTGCGGGACAGGGCAGGGAGCAGTACTTC. This sequence joins TRBV12-3 or TRBV12-4 and TRBJ2-7; 9 bases line up with TRBD1. Unmatched junction bases numbered 11, after V lost 7 bases and J lost 7 bases. This CDR3 spans 14 amino acids.

The sample holds a few counts of this clonotype. This chain connects TRBV11-1 to TRBJ1-1; 7 nucleotides align to TRBD1. The germline V gene has CDR1 SGHAT and CDR2 FQDESV (reference sequence). V lost 2 bases to trimming and J lost 7 bases; unmatched junction nucleotides: 1. There are 12 residues in the CDR3. The CDR3 DNA reads TGTGCCAGCAGCTTAAGGGACAGTGAAGCTTTCTTT. It translates to CASSLRDSEAFF.

This clonotype was picked up a small number of times. The genes are TRBV11-2 and TRBJ2-5; TRBD2 agrees at 9 bases. With V trimmed by 5 bases and J by 3 bases, 10 bases remained unmatched. Germline loops: CDR1 SGHAT, CDR2 FQNNGV. This CDR3 is 16 amino acids long. The CDR3 DNA sequence: TGTGCCAGCAGCATTACCCTTAGCGGGGGTGAAGAGACCCAGTACTTC. Amino acid sequence: CASSITLSGGEETQYF.

The chain joins TRBV6-2 or TRBV6-3 to TRBJ2-7; 8 nucleotides line up with TRBD2. The germline gives CDR1 MNHEY, CDR2 SVGEGT. V was pared by 8 bases and J by 6 bases, with 15 bases of the junction left unmatched. CDR3 length: 15 amino acids. The CDR3 loop reads CASRLLAGLPGEQYF. The CDR3 nucleotides read TGTGCCAGCCGCCTCCTAGCGGGTCTGCCGGGCGAGCAGTACTTC.

In its sample, this clonotype was seen many times. V usage is TRBV12-3 or TRBV12-4 and J usage is TRBJ2-1; tentatively, D is TRBD1 (6 bases). Trimming left V 1 base short and J 3 bases short, with 10 bases between. The CDR3 totals 15 residues. The CDR3 loop reads CASSLGQVNYNEQFF. The CDR3 DNA follows: TGTGCCAGCAGTTTAGGACAGGTTAACTACAATGAGCAGTTCTTC.